The sequence of this T cell receptor (beta chain) was determined in a study of blood T cell repertoires in COVID-19. For the study at large: COVID-19 samples from acute and convalescent phases originated in the United States, Italy and Spain. From T cells, B-cell-depleted T cells, or PBMCs came the material, which was cDNA or gDNA.

This CDR3 has 16 amino acids. The germline CDR1 and CDR2 sequences are DFQATT and SNEGSKA (reference sequence). V was pared by 6 bases and J by 3 bases, with 9 bases of the junction left unmatched. Authors' analysis steps: Amplification from reference gene primers served as the basis for estimated nucleated cell counts. The data were produced by immunoSEQ multiplex PCR, yet TCRdb's version contains in-frame clones alone and is incomplete. V, J and clone size are those of that table, while D and trimming were read from the DNA. The repertoire holds 50,000 or so clones, with around 89% as singletons. The origin of this receptor is a man between 60 and 75 years old with active COVID-19. The sequencing input was peripheral blood. The chain links TRBV20-1 to TRBJ1-5; 12 nucleotides align to TRBD1. This chain's CDR3 is CSASGDRGLVNQPQHF. CDR3 DNA: TGCAGTGCCAGTGGGGACAGGGGGCTTGTCAATCAGCCCCAGCATTTT.